This T cell receptor beta chain originates from a study of shared clonotypes between healthy human individuals. About the research overall: Plates per donor: three CD4 naive, three CD4 memory, two CD8 naive, one CD8 memory. Study-wide findings and caveats: Compared with memory subsets, naive subsets generally had larger estimated richness. With four donors compared, 4.5% to 6.5% of naive CD4 clonotypes were shared.

As to this clone: Its antigen is not identified.

Cells designated naive CD8 were CD45RO-negative and were positively selected for CCR7, with terminally differentiated effector memory CD45RA+ cells excluded. Healthy and HIV-negative, the adult donors had no recent acute infections or vaccinations. Only in-frame clones appear in the TCRdb table, and some are missing; sequencing was by immunoSEQ multiplex PCR. Counted here are nearly 2 million clones, about 95% occurring once; the ten biggest clones make up roughly 1%. Trimming removed 6 bases at V and 2 bases at J, with 11 bases between. In germline, CDR1 is SGHDT, CDR2 YYEEEE. The CDR3 spans 13 residues.

The sequenced sample consisted of naive CD8+ T cells sorted from blood. The chain has TRBV5-6 and TRBJ2-5; no firm D call. This TCR came from a man between 18 and 29 years old in good health. The CDR3 here is CASNSNPQETQYF. The CDR3 coding sequence is TGTGCCAGCAACAGCAATCCTCAAGAGACCCAGTACTTC.